Listed below are T cell receptor beta chains from one sample, sequenced in a study of shared clonotypes between healthy human individuals. TCRdb keeps only in-frame clones here, not all; method: immunoSEQ multiplex PCR. The repertoire holds some 2 million clones, with roughly 94% as singletons. Sequenced: naive CD4+ T cells sorted from blood. Receptor source: a man younger than 30 in good health. Each CDR3 is given with its conserved first and last residue. A D gene is named only where the DNA matches it firmly. The size field is filled for only some rows; it gives once, few, many or a size class.

d_gene: TRBD2; abundance: NA; v_gene: TRBV4-3; j_gene: TRBJ2-7; CDR3aa: CASSQGREGREQYF; CDR3nt: TGCGCCAGCAGCCAAGGGCGGGAGGGCCGCGAGCAGTACTTC
d_gene: NA; abundance: few; v_gene: TRBV11-3; j_gene: TRBJ1-6; CDR3aa: CASQGGNSPLHF; CDR3nt: TGTGCCAGCCAAGGGGGTAATTCACCCCTCCACTTT
d_gene: NA; abundance: NA; v_gene: TRBV18; j_gene: TRBJ1-2; CDR3aa: CASSPPVVSLDYGYTF; CDR3nt: TGTGCCAGCTCACCACCGGTTGTCAGCCTTGACTATGGCTACACCTTC
d_gene: NA; abundance: NA; v_gene: TRBV6-6; j_gene: TRBJ2-3; CDR3aa: CASSVGGPDTQYF; CDR3nt: TGTGCCAGCAGCGTGGGGGGCCCAGATACGCAGTATTTT
d_gene: NA; abundance: NA; v_gene: TRBV30; j_gene: TRBJ1-4; CDR3aa: CAWGDTEKLFF; CDR3nt: TGTGCCTGGGGGGACACTGAAAAACTGTTTTTT
d_gene: NA; abundance: NA; v_gene: TRBV5-4; j_gene: TRBJ2-7; CDR3aa: CASSLGQEESPSRYF; CDR3nt: TGTGCCAGCAGCTTGGGACAGGAGGAGAGCCCTAGCAGGTACTTC
d_gene: TRBD2; abundance: NA; v_gene: TRBV10-2; j_gene: TRBJ2-7; CDR3aa: CASSVSAGGYHEQYF; CDR3nt: TGCGCCAGCAGTGTCAGCGCGGGAGGGTACCACGAGCAGTACTTC
d_gene: TRBD1; abundance: NA; v_gene: TRBV6-6; j_gene: TRBJ2-7; CDR3aa: CASRGPGQGAYEQYF; CDR3nt: TGTGCCAGCAGAGGCCCGGGACAGGGAGCCTACGAGCAGTACTTC
d_gene: NA; abundance: NA; v_gene: TRBV9; j_gene: TRBJ2-1; CDR3aa: CASSVDVSSTTIEQFF; CDR3nt: TGTGCCAGCAGCGTAGACGTCAGCTCGACTACGATTGAGCAGTTCTTC
d_gene: NA; abundance: NA; v_gene: TRBV10-3; j_gene: TRBJ2-6; CDR3aa: CAISESGGPVPGANVLTF; CDR3nt: TGTGCCATCAGTGAGTCCGGGGGGCCCGTCCCTGGGGCCAACGTCCTGACTTTC
d_gene: NA; abundance: NA; v_gene: TRBV5-3; j_gene: TRBJ1-4; CDR3aa: CARSFVNRAKEKLFF; CDR3nt: TGTGCCAGAAGCTTCGTGAACAGGGCGAAAGAAAAACTGTTTTTT
d_gene: NA; abundance: NA; v_gene: TRBV27; j_gene: TRBJ1-1; CDR3aa: CASNASPGGGAFF; CDR3nt: TGTGCCAGCAACGCCTCGCCGGGAGGGGGAGCTTTCTTT
d_gene: NA; abundance: NA; v_gene: TRBV5-5; j_gene: TRBJ1-2; CDR3aa: CASSLDPSYGYTF; CDR3nt: TGTGCCAGCAGCTTGGACCCCTCCTATGGCTACACCTTC
d_gene: NA; abundance: NA; v_gene: TRBV7-9; j_gene: TRBJ1-1; CDR3aa: CASSPMRANTEAFF; CDR3nt: TGTGCCAGCAGCCCAATGAGGGCGAACACTGAAGCTTTCTTT
d_gene: NA; abundance: NA; v_gene: TRBV5-6; j_gene: TRBJ2-7; CDR3aa: CASGKVRAYEQYF; CDR3nt: TGTGCCAGCGGTAAGGTCAGAGCCTACGAGCAGTACTTC
d_gene: TRBD1; abundance: many; v_gene: TRBV4-1; j_gene: TRBJ2-1; CDR3aa: CASRQGEKSSYNEQFF; CDR3nt: TGCGCCAGCAGACAGGGGGAGAAGAGCTCCTACAATGAGCAGTTCTTC
d_gene: NA; abundance: NA; v_gene: TRBV4-3; j_gene: TRBJ1-5; CDR3aa: CASSQEMGQPQHF; CDR3nt: TGCGCCAGCAGCCAAGAAATGGGTCAGCCCCAGCATTTT
d_gene: NA; abundance: NA; v_gene: TRBV7-2; j_gene: TRBJ1-1; CDR3aa: CASSLVGFGDTEAFF; CDR3nt: TGTGCCAGCAGCTTAGTAGGATTCGGGGACACTGAAGCTTTCTTT
d_gene: NA; abundance: NA; v_gene: TRBV10-1; j_gene: TRBJ2-3; CDR3aa: CASSESGAGAGGTDTQYF; CDR3nt: TGCGCCAGCAGTGAGTCAGGTGCGGGGGCAGGGGGCACAGATACGCAGTATTTT
d_gene: TRBD1; abundance: NA; v_gene: TRBV18; j_gene: TRBJ1-5; CDR3aa: CASSPGQADQPQHF; CDR3nt: TGTGCCAGCTCACCGGGACAGGCTGATCAGCCCCAGCATTTT
d_gene: NA; abundance: NA; v_gene: TRBV5-1; j_gene: TRBJ1-1; CDR3aa: CASRGTENTEAFF; CDR3nt: TGCGCCAGCAGGGGCACCGAGAACACTGAAGCTTTCTTT
d_gene: TRBD2; abundance: once; v_gene: TRBV11-2; j_gene: TRBJ2-7; CDR3aa: CASSLSFGTSGSSYEQYF; CDR3nt: TGTGCCAGCAGCTTAAGTTTTGGGACTAGCGGGAGCTCCTACGAGCAGTACTTC
d_gene: NA; abundance: NA; v_gene: TRBV6-1; j_gene: TRBJ2-1; CDR3aa: CASKEDNPAQFF; CDR3nt: TGTGCCTCCAAGGAGGACAACCCCGCGCAGTTCTTC
d_gene: NA; abundance: NA; v_gene: TRBV7-9; j_gene: TRBJ2-4; CDR3aa: CASSLVGQGGQYF; CDR3nt: TGTGCCAGCAGCTTAGTGGGCCAGGGGGGACAGTACTTC
d_gene: NA; abundance: once; v_gene: TRBV14; j_gene: TRBJ2-1; CDR3aa: CASSQGTGNQFF; CDR3nt: TGTGCCAGCAGCCAAGGTACCGGGAACCAGTTCTTC
d_gene: TRBD1; abundance: NA; v_gene: TRBV2; j_gene: TRBJ1-2; CDR3aa: CASSPRGQSNYGYTF; CDR3nt: TGTGCCAGCAGTCCTCGGGGACAGTCTAACTATGGCTACACCTTC
d_gene: TRBD1; abundance: NA; v_gene: TRBV28; j_gene: TRBJ2-7; CDR3aa: CASMNAGTGDYEQYF; CDR3nt: TGTGCCAGCATGAACGCCGGGACAGGAGACTACGAGCAGTACTTC
d_gene: NA; abundance: NA; v_gene: TRBV30; j_gene: TRBJ2-7; CDR3aa: CAWSPGGPSSYEQYF; CDR3nt: TGTGCCTGGAGTCCAGGGGGGCCGAGCTCCTACGAGCAGTACTTC
d_gene: NA; abundance: once; v_gene: TRBV6-5; j_gene: TRBJ2-1; CDR3aa: CASSAGTSLYNEQFF; CDR3nt: TGTGCCAGCAGTGCCGGGACTTCTCTTTACAATGAGCAGTTCTTC
d_gene: NA; abundance: NA; v_gene: TRBV9; j_gene: TRBJ2-3; CDR3aa: CASSPPTDTQYF; CDR3nt: TGTGCCAGCAGCCCCCCCACAGATACGCAGTATTTT
d_gene: TRBD2; abundance: NA; v_gene: TRBV25-1; j_gene: TRBJ2-1; CDR3aa: CASRAGTTYNEQFF; CDR3nt: TGTGCCAGCAGGGCCGGGACTACATACAATGAGCAGTTCTTC
d_gene: NA; abundance: NA; v_gene: TRBV29-1; j_gene: TRBJ1-6; CDR3aa: CSVDRGRKGPPYNSPLHF; CDR3nt: TGCAGCGTTGATCGAGGGAGGAAGGGGCCTCCCTATAATTCACCCCTCCACTTT
d_gene: NA; abundance: NA; v_gene: TRBV5-1; j_gene: TRBJ2-3; CDR3aa: CASLSGTSVSTDTQYF; CDR3nt: TGCGCCAGCCTTTCGGGTACAAGCGTTTCCACAGATACGCAGTATTTT
d_gene: NA; abundance: once; v_gene: TRBV28; j_gene: TRBJ1-1; CDR3aa: CASRGTRGMRAFF; CDR3nt: TGTGCCAGCAGGGGCACAAGGGGAATGCGTGCTTTCTTT
d_gene: NA; abundance: NA; v_gene: TRBV11-2; j_gene: TRBJ2-7; CDR3aa: CASSLVGTVNYEQYF; CDR3nt: TGTGCCAGCAGCTTAGTTGGTACAGTAAACTACGAGCAGTACTTC
d_gene: NA; abundance: NA; v_gene: TRBV6-1; j_gene: TRBJ2-7; CDR3aa: CASSEQGDAAYEQYF; CDR3nt: TGTGCCAGCAGTGAGCAGGGAGATGCGGCCTACGAGCAGTACTTC
d_gene: NA; abundance: NA; v_gene: TRBV27; j_gene: TRBJ2-7; CDR3aa: CASSLSSAGGSHEQYF; CDR3nt: TGTGCCAGCAGTTTATCATCCGCCGGGGGCTCTCACGAGCAGTACTTC
d_gene: NA; abundance: NA; v_gene: TRBV6-1; j_gene: TRBJ1-6; CDR3aa: CASSPLRSYNSPLHF; CDR3nt: TGTGCCAGCAGTCCATTACGATCCTATAATTCACCCCTCCACTTT
d_gene: NA; abundance: NA; v_gene: TRBV5-1; j_gene: TRBJ2-5; CDR3aa: CASSLVEARETQYF; CDR3nt: TGCGCCAGCAGCTTGGTCGAGGCGAGGGAGACCCAGTACTTC
d_gene: TRBD2; abundance: NA; v_gene: TRBV5-1; j_gene: TRBJ2-2; CDR3aa: CASSLYPRRGLAGGRFTGELFF; CDR3nt: TGCGCCAGCAGCTTATACCCGAGGCGGGGACTAGCGGGGGGCCGATTCACCGGGGAGCTGTTTTTT
d_gene: NA; abundance: NA; v_gene: TRBV15; j_gene: TRBJ2-7; CDR3aa: CATSREVGEQYF; CDR3nt: TGTGCCACCAGCAGAGAAGTAGGCGAGCAGTACTTC
d_gene: NA; abundance: NA; v_gene: TRBV5-1; j_gene: TRBJ2-7; CDR3aa: CASSIDRYEQYF; CDR3nt: TGCGCCAGCAGCATCGACAGGTACGAGCAGTACTTC
d_gene: NA; abundance: NA; v_gene: TRBV6-1; j_gene: TRBJ1-5; CDR3aa: CASSGGGPYSNQPQHF; CDR3nt: TGTGCCAGCAGTGGGGGAGGGCCCTATAGCAATCAGCCCCAGCATTTT
d_gene: NA; abundance: NA; v_gene: TRBV6-5; j_gene: TRBJ2-7; CDR3aa: CASSYSKRGSYEQYF; CDR3nt: TGTGCCAGCAGTTACTCGAAACGCGGCTCCTACGAGCAGTACTTC
d_gene: NA; abundance: once; v_gene: TRBV30; j_gene: TRBJ1-5; CDR3aa: CAWSEGNQPQHF; CDR3nt: TGTGCCTGGAGTGAGGGGAACCAGCCCCAGCATTTT
d_gene: TRBD1; abundance: NA; v_gene: TRBV7-9; j_gene: TRBJ1-6; CDR3aa: CASSSGQGTAPLHF; CDR3nt: TGTGCCAGCAGCTCTGGACAGGGGACGGCACCCCTCCACTTT
d_gene: NA; abundance: once; v_gene: TRBV10-2; j_gene: TRBJ2-2; CDR3aa: CASTGLRGTNTGELFF; CDR3nt: TGCGCCAGCACCGGTTTAAGGGGAACGAACACCGGGGAGCTGTTTTTT
d_gene: NA; abundance: NA; v_gene: TRBV7-9; j_gene: TRBJ1-4; CDR3aa: CASSLEGSVRLFF; CDR3nt: TGTGCCAGCAGCTTAGAGGGGTCGGTTCGACTGTTTTTT
d_gene: TRBD1; abundance: once; v_gene: TRBV2; j_gene: TRBJ2-2; CDR3aa: CASRTGPPNTGELFF; CDR3nt: TGTGCCAGCAGGACAGGGCCACCGAACACCGGGGAGCTGTTTTTT
d_gene: NA; abundance: NA; v_gene: TRBV21-1; j_gene: TRBJ2-7; CDR3aa: CASTIWANPHSYEQYF; CDR3nt: TGTGCCAGCACCATTTGGGCCAACCCACACTCCTACGAGCAGTACTTC
d_gene: NA; abundance: NA; v_gene: TRBV4-1; j_gene: TRBJ2-3; CDR3aa: CASSRLASPLADTQYF; CDR3nt: TGCGCCAGCAGCCGACTGGCCTCTCCCCTCGCAGATACGCAGTATTTT
d_gene: NA; abundance: NA; v_gene: TRBV5-1; j_gene: TRBJ2-1; CDR3aa: CASSHGPGRPNEQFF; CDR3nt: TGCGCCAGCAGCCACGGTCCCGGGCGCCCAAATGAGCAGTTCTTC
d_gene: NA; abundance: NA; v_gene: TRBV6-1; j_gene: TRBJ1-2; CDR3aa: CASSELGYTF; CDR3nt: TGTGCCAGCAGTGAACTAGGCTACACCTTC
d_gene: NA; abundance: NA; v_gene: TRBV7-9; j_gene: TRBJ1-1; CDR3aa: CASSFAFAMNTEAFF; CDR3nt: TGTGCCAGCAGCTTTGCATTTGCTATGAACACTGAAGCTTTCTTT
d_gene: NA; abundance: NA; v_gene: TRBV7-9; j_gene: TRBJ2-4; CDR3aa: CASSDPGADIQYF; CDR3nt: TGTGCCAGCAGCGACCCGGGGGCGGACATTCAGTACTTC